The 31 T cell receptor beta chains presented below share a single source sample, sequenced in a study of cytomegalovirus exposure and HLA in healthy donors. Vbeta (60) and Jbeta (13) primers were used in the PCR. Produced via immunoSEQ multiplex PCR; TCRdb's table is partial and in-frame only. The table includes roughly 120,000 clones, around 73% detected once. The sequenced material came from PBMCs. All receptors derive from a woman aged 40 to 49 in good health and CMV-seropositive.

A remark on this clone: Other DNA sequences in this specimen translate into the identical CDR3. Here the CDR3 DNA reads TGTGCCAGCAGCTTAGGTCTGCGGGACACTGAAGCTTTCTTT. Encoded protein: CASSLGLRDTEAFF. The J gene is TRBJ1-1, the V gene TRBV7-9; D is ambiguous. V lost 1 base and J 3 bases, leaving 9 bases between the germline ends. Per germline, CDR1 SEHNR and CDR2 FQNEAQ (reference sequence). This CDR3 is 14 amino acids long.

This clone turned up a few times. The chain links TRBV19 to TRBJ1-4, with 7 nucleotides matching TRBD1. V lost 6 bases to trimming and J lost 7 bases; unmatched junction nucleotides: 5. The CDR3 loop spans 13 amino acids. The germline V gene encodes CDR1 LNHDA and CDR2 SQIVND (reference sequence). In DNA form, the CDR3 reads TGTGCCAGTAGAGGGACAGTACTTGAAAAACTGTTTTTT. It encodes CASRGTVLEKLFF.

The chain couples TRBV10-3 to TRBJ2-2; 9 bases match TRBD1. This CDR3 region has 15 residues. Trimming took 4 bases from V and 5 from J; bases not matched to a gene: 5. Germline assignment: CDR1 ENHRY and CDR2 SYGVKD. The CDR3 bases are TGTGCCATCAGTGGACAGGGGGGAGTGACCGGGGAGCTGTTTTTT. Translating gives CAISGQGGVTGELFF.

The chain joins TRBV7-2 to TRBJ2-7; 9 bases agree with TRBD1. CDR1 and CDR2 (germline): SGHTA, FQGNSA. V trimming: 6 bases; J trimming: 2 bases; junction bases outside the gene matches: 2. CDR3 length: 13 residues. CDR3 amino acids: CASRGQGTYEQYF. The CDR3 nucleotides read TGTGCCAGCAGGGGACAGGGTACCTACGAGCAGTACTTC. Complete variable domain (other parts from reference TRBV7-2 and TRBJ2-7): GAGVSQSPSNKVTEKGKDVELRCDPISGHTALYWYRQSLGQGLEFLIYFQGNSAPDKSGLPSDRFSAERTGGSVSTLTIQRTQQEDSAVYLCASRGQGTYEQYFGPGTRLTVT.

This clone was detected ten times or more. The chain carries TRBV7-2 and TRBJ1-1; D not resolved. Trimming stripped 7 bases from V and 0 bases from J, with 12 bases between. Germline V CDR1 and CDR2: SGHTA, FQGNSA. This CDR3 has 14 amino acids. The CDR3 protein is CASKSTGMNTEAFF. The CDR3 region has the DNA TGTGCCAGCAAATCGACGGGGATGAACACTGAAGCTTTCTTT.

The chain carries TRBV6-5 and TRBJ1-1; TRBD1 might be the D (5 bases). Germline V lookup: CDR1 MNHEY, CDR2 SVGAGI. V lost 2 bases and J lost 5, with 12 bases in between. This CDR3 comprises 14 residues. CDR3 residues: CASSYGWGETEAFF. DNA of the CDR3: TGTGCCAGCAGTTACGGATGGGGGGAGACTGAAGCTTTCTTT.

V gene TRBV7-6 combines with J gene TRBJ2-7; D gene ambiguous. V shed 3 bases and J shed 0 bases, with 6 bases lying between them. Germline-derived CDR1 and CDR2 are SGHVS and FNYEAQ. The CDR3 consists of 13 residues. The CDR3 DNA is TGTGCCAGCAGCTTGCCGAGCTCCTACGAGCAGTACTTC. This sequence encodes CASSLPSSYEQYF.

CDR3 nucleotide sequence: TGTGCCAGTAGAGCCCGATGGGAGCTGGTTTTCTCTGGGGCCAACGTCCTGACTTTC. Translation: CASRARWELVFSGANVLTF. The chain employs TRBV19 and TRBJ2-6; TRBD2 might be the D (5 bases). This CDR3 comprises 19 residues. V shed 6 bases and J shed 0 bases, with 21 bases lying between them. CDR1 and CDR2 (germline): LNHDA, SQIVND (reference sequence).

This chain links TRBV9 with TRBJ2-2; 8 positions match TRBD1. Germline V gives CDR1 SGDLS, CDR2 YYNGEE. V lost 0 bases and J lost 0; bases outside the gene matches: 16. This CDR3 spans 21 amino acids. The CDR3 bases are TGTGCCAGCAGCGTAGCTCCCGCAGGGGGCTATTCTACCGCGAACACCGGGGAGCTGTTTTTT. Translating gives CASSVAPAGGYSTANTGELFF. Using reference TRBV9 and TRBJ2-2 for the parts outside the CDR3, the full variable domain is DSGVTQTPKHLITATGQRVTLRCSPRSGDLSVYWYQQSLDQGLQFLIQYYNGEERAKGNILERFSAQQFPDLHSELNLSSLELGDSALYFCASSVAPAGGYSTANTGELFFGEGSRLTVL.

This chain connects TRBV6-5 to TRBJ1-2; D is perhaps TRBD1 (6 bases). This CDR3 spans 14 amino acids. V was clipped by 5 bases and J by 7 bases, with 17 bases between them. Germline CDR1 is MNHEY and CDR2 is SVGAGI. The DNA of the CDR3 is TGTGCCAGCAGTCCGCCGGCAGGGGCGGGTGGCTACACCTTC. It codes for CASSPPAGAGGYTF.

This clone has a handful of counts. The V gene is TRBV9, the J gene TRBJ2-2, with D perhaps matching TRBD2 (6 bases). Per germline, CDR1 SGDLS and CDR2 YYNGEE. Trimming removed 4 bases at V and 5 bases at J, with 9 bases between. The CDR3 runs to 13 residues. The CDR3 protein is CASSLGGTGELFF. CDR3 DNA sequence: TGTGCCAGCAGCCTCGGGGGAACCGGGGAGCTGTTTTTT.

This chain links TRBV5-1 with TRBJ2-5; TRBD2 aligns across 9 bases. The CDR3 length is 18 residues. Trimming removed 4 bases from V and 5 bases from J; junction bases left unmatched: 18. CDR1 is SGHRS and CDR2 is YFSETQ in the germline V gene. The CDR3 sequence is CASSPGASGDLGGETQYF. The CDR3 bases are TGCGCCAGCAGCCCGGGCGCTAGCGGGGATTTGGGTGGCGAGACCCAGTACTTC.

This chain joins TRBV7-2 and TRBJ2-1; 9 bases match TRBD2. Germline V gene sequence: CDR1 SGHTA, CDR2 FQGNSA. The ends lost 5 bases at V and 8 bases at J; junction bases unmatched: 13. This CDR3 is built from 16 residues. The CDR3 DNA reads as TGTGCCAGCAGCCGAGCCCGCGGGAGGGGCATCGATGAGCAGTTCTTC. As protein: CASSRARGRGIDEQFF.

The chain links TRBV7-3 to TRBJ1-1; 7 positions match TRBD1. V dropped 5 bases and J dropped 0; count of bases not matched to a gene: 3. The germline V gene encodes CDR1 SGHTA and CDR2 FQGTGA. The CDR3 has 14 residues. CDR3 nucleotide sequence: TGTGCCAGCAGCCGGGACAGCATGAACACTGAAGCTTTCTTT. It codes for CASSRDSMNTEAFF.

The chain employs TRBV18 and TRBJ1-4, with D possibly TRBD1 on 5 matching bases. The germline CDR1 and CDR2 sequences are KGHSH and LQKENI. V was shortened by 0 bases and J by 7 bases, with 9 bases between the two germline ends. This CDR3 is 14 amino acids long. The CDR3 region is CASSPPVTAEKLFF. CDR3 nucleotides: TGTGCCAGCTCACCACCGGTGACAGCTGAAAAACTGTTTTTT.

This chain links TRBV25-1 with TRBJ2-7; 7 bases match TRBD1. This CDR3 spans 15 amino acids. CDR1 is MGHDK, CDR2 SYGVNS, per germline. Trimming removed 1 base from V and 5 bases from J; junction bases left unmatched: 8. CDR3 sequence reads: CASSEWDRGHNEQYF. The DNA for the CDR3 is TGTGCCAGCAGTGAATGGGATAGGGGGCATAACGAGCAGTACTTC.

The rearrangement links TRBV5-1 to TRBJ2-4, with D tentatively TRBD1 (6 bases). CDR1 SGHRS and CDR2 YFSETQ come from the germline V gene. The CDR3 runs 14 residues. V lost 5 bases and J 7 bases, leaving 16 bases between the germline ends. CDR3 DNA sequence: TGCGCCAGCAGTCCAATACAGGGTGGGAACATTCAGTACTTC. It encodes CASSPIQGGNIQYF.

The chain uses TRBV23-1 and TRBJ1-1; 9 bases align to TRBD1. TRBV23-1 carries the ORF label, with uncertain function. V lost 0 bases, J lost 6 bases, and 5 bases stayed unmatched. The CDR3 spans 15 residues. The CDR3 here is CASSQSGQGMPEAFF. The CDR3, as DNA: TGCGCCAGCAGTCAATCCGGACAGGGGATGCCTGAAGCTTTCTTT.

The V and J genes are TRBV7-8 and TRBJ1-2; 9 nucleotides line up with TRBD1. The CDR3 spans 15 residues. Germline values: CDR1 SGHVS, CDR2 FQNEAQ. Trimming took 4 bases from V and 3 from J; bases not matched to a gene: 6. The CDR3 nucleotides are TGTGCCAGCAGCTCGGGACAGGGAGTACACTATGGCTACACCTTC. Translating gives CASSSGQGVHYGYTF.

This clone was seen a handful of times. The chain uses TRBV10-3 and TRBJ1-2; maybe TRBD1 (5 bases). Between the trimmed V and J ends, which lost 6 bases and 3 bases, there was a span of 20 bases. The CDR3 has 16 amino acids. CDR1 and CDR2 (germline): ENHRY, SYGVKD. Written as DNA, the CDR3 is TGTGCCATCAGCCCCTTGGGGGGGGTTGGCGACTATGGCTACACCTTC. It encodes CAISPLGGVGDYGYTF.

This chain links TRBV5-4 with TRBJ1-2; 10 bases match TRBD1. V shed 4 bases and J 8 bases; nucleotides not matched to a gene: 5. Germline CDR1 is SGHNT and CDR2 is YYREEE (reference sequence). The CDR3 runs 13 residues. The CDR3 loop reads CASSRGQGDGYTF. CDR3 bases: TGTGCCAGCAGCCGCGGACAGGGGGACGGCTACACCTTC. The whole variable domain, filled in from reference TRBV5-4 and TRBJ1-2, reads ETGVTQSPTHLIKTRGQQVTLRCSSQSGHNTVSWYQQALGQGPQFIFQYYREEENGRGNFPPRFSGLQFPNYSSELNVNALELDDSALYLCASSRGQGDGYTFGSGTRLTVV.

This clone was recorded a few times. The rearrangement joins TRBV7-9 to TRBJ1-1; perhaps TRBD1 as D (6 bases). Germline-derived CDR1 and CDR2 are SEHNR and FQNEAQ (reference sequence). The CDR3 has 15 amino acids. Trimming stripped 5 bases from V and 4 bases from J, with 17 bases between. In DNA, the CDR3 is TGTGCCAGCAGCCCACAGGGTTCCTGGGGCACTGAAGCTTTCTTT. Its translation: CASSPQGSWGTEAFF.

V and J are TRBV7-9 and TRBJ2-1; possible D gene TRBD1, 6 bases. Germline-derived CDR1 and CDR2 are SEHNR and FQNEAQ (reference sequence). The CDR3 is made up of 14 amino acids. The V end was cut by 4 bases, the J end by 4 bases, with 11 bases between. The CDR3 sequence: CASSWTEIYNEQFF. The CDR3 DNA follows: TGTGCCAGCAGCTGGACAGAAATATACAATGAGCAGTTCTTC.

The CDR3 nucleotides read TGTGCCAGCAGTGAATTCGGGGGAGCGGAGACCCAGTACTTC. Its translation is CASSEFGGAETQYF. This chain links TRBV6-1 with TRBJ2-5, with D tentatively TRBD2 (6 bases). The CDR3 runs to 14 residues. With 2 bases removed from V and 5 bases from J, the gap between germline ends came to 12 bases. In germline, CDR1 is MNHNS, CDR2 SASEGT.

This clone has only one observation. The V and J genes are TRBV6-5 and TRBJ1-2; D call uncertain. CDR1 is MNHEY, CDR2 SVGAGI, per germline. The V end was cut by 10 bases, the J end by 7 bases, with 19 bases between. The CDR3 length is 13 residues. CDR3 amino acids: CATRWAGAAGYTF. The CDR3 DNA reads as TGTGCCACCCGGTGGGCGGGTGCGGCTGGCTACACCTTC.

This sequence joins TRBV11-2 and TRBJ2-2; D gene uncertain. V lost 1 base to trimming and J lost 7 bases, with 10 bases between them. The germline gives CDR1 SGHAT, CDR2 FQNNGV. The CDR3 extends over 14 amino acids. CDR3 in amino acids: CASSLAHAVGELFF. CDR3 DNA: TGTGCCAGCAGCTTAGCTCACGCGGTCGGGGAGCTGTTTTTT. Variable domain in full (rest from reference TRBV11-2 and TRBJ2-2): EAGVAQSPRYKIIEKRQSVAFWCNPISGHATLYWYQQILGQGPKLLIQFQNNGVVDDSQLPKDRFSAERLKGVDSTLKIQPAKLEDSAVYLCASSLAHAVGELFFGEGSRLTVL.

This chain links TRBV5-1 with TRBJ1-5; TRBD1 aligns across 8 bases. V trimming: 2 bases; J trimming: 0 bases; junction bases outside the gene matches: 1. The CDR3 sequence is 15 residues long. The V gene's germline CDR1 is SGHRS and CDR2 YFSETQ. CDR3 region: CASSLQGGSNQPQHF. CDR3 DNA sequence: TGCGCCAGCAGCTTACAGGGGGGTAGCAATCAGCCCCAGCATTTT.

The genes are TRBV19 and TRBJ1-1; TRBD1 might be the D (5 bases). This CDR3 has 12 amino acids. Germline loops: CDR1 LNHDA, CDR2 SQIVND (reference sequence). V lost 3 bases and J lost 8, with 10 bases in between. The DNA of the CDR3 is TGTGCCAGTAGTATTACTGGACACGAAGCTTTCTTT. Protein product: CASSITGHEAFF.

In this sample, this clone turned up a few times. This chain uses TRBV4-1 with TRBJ2-7, with D perhaps matching TRBD2 (5 bases). Trimming pared 1 base from V and 4 bases from J, leaving 8 bases between. This CDR3 is 13 amino acids long. Germline-derived CDR1 and CDR2 are MGHRA and YSYEKL. The CDR3 nucleotides are TGCGCCAGCAGCCAAGGGGAGACATACGAGCAGTACTTC. Its translation is CASSQGETYEQYF.

A remark on this clone: Lacking the conserved final phenylalanine or tryptophan, this CDR3 likely reflects a read error. The chain couples TRBV7-2 to TRBJ1-2, with a weak D call TRBD1 (5 bases). V dropped 3 bases and J dropped 5 bases, with 16 bases sitting between them. Germline CDR1 and CDR2: SGHTA and FQGNSA. This CDR3 has 15 amino acids. The DNA of the CDR3 is TGTGCCAGCAGCTTGGGGCCGAGGCAGCCATATGGCTACACCGTC. It encodes CASSLGPRQPYGYTV.

V is TRBV5-1 and J is TRBJ2-7, with D perhaps TRBD1 (6 bases). V was trimmed by 0 bases and J by 2 bases, leaving 12 bases between them. The germline gives CDR1 SGHRS, CDR2 YFSETQ. This CDR3 contains 15 residues. CDR3 in DNA: TGCGCCAGCAGCTTGGAACAGGGTGCAACCTACGAGCAGTACTTC. It encodes CASSLEQGATYEQYF.